Sequencing of this T cell receptor (beta chain) was carried out in a study of blood T cell repertoires in COVID-19. Study-wide background: Samples of COVID-19 (acute and convalescent) were obtained from the United States, Italy and Spain.

V shed 3 bases, J shed 6 bases, and the junction held 9 bases outside the gene matches. Germline V gives CDR1 LNHDA, CDR2 SQIVND (reference sequence). The CDR3 length is 15 residues. Original handling: Amplified reference gene primers provided the basis for estimating nucleated cell counts. Measured with immunoSEQ multiplex PCR; TCRdb has only the in-frame clones, and not every one. V, J and clone size reflect that table, while D and trimming were determined from the DNA. Found here are roughly 150,000 clones, around 84% of them singletons; the top ten hold roughly 7.9%. What was sequenced was peripheral blood. This TCR came from a woman aged 50 to 60 in a cohort sampled during active or convalescent COVID-19. The J gene is TRBJ2-3, the V gene TRBV19, with 7 positions matching TRBD2. The CDR3 nucleotides read TGTGCCAGTAGTATGGACGGGCCCGGGGGGGATACGCAGTATTTT. Translation: CASSMDGPGGDTQYF.